One and the same sample provided the 20 T cell receptor beta chains below, sequenced in a study of control samples from healthy donors and cancer patients. Method: immunoSEQ multiplex PCR; TCRdb's copy keeps in-frame clones and lacks some. The table has about 75,000 clones, 94% seen once. Input material: blood. The receptors were gathered from a woman aged 40-49 years in good health.

This rearrangement joins TRBV11-3 to TRBJ2-2, with 8 bases identical to TRBD2. The CDR3 contains 20 residues. V lost 2 bases and J lost 0; bases outside the gene matches: 14. In germline, CDR1 is SGHNT, CDR2 YENEEA. As DNA, the CDR3 is TGTGCCAGCAGCTTATCACGGGGGGGTCTTTCAACCGCGAACACCGGGGAGCTGTTTTTT. Translated: CASSLSRGGLSTANTGELFF.

The chain joins TRBV5-1 to TRBJ2-5; TRBD2 is a possible D gene (6 bases). V was pared by 1 base and J by 5 bases, with 9 bases between. The CDR3 has 13 amino acids. Germline loops: CDR1 SGHRS, CDR2 YFSETQ. CDR3 sequence (DNA): TGCGCCAGCAGCTTGACTAGCCCGGAGACCCAGTACTTC. Protein product: CASSLTSPETQYF.

The chain uses TRBV15 and TRBJ2-6, with D tentatively TRBD1 (5 bases). This CDR3 is built from 16 residues. With 4 bases removed from V and 0 bases from J, the gap between germline ends came to 10 bases. Germline V gene data show CDR1 as LNHNV and CDR2 as YYDKDF (reference sequence). DNA of the CDR3: TGTGCCACCAGCATTTTGACAGTCTCTGGGGCCAACGTCCTGACTTTC. Translating gives CATSILTVSGANVLTF.

The chain combines TRBV19 with TRBJ2-5; D unresolved. V was pared by 3 bases and J by 4 bases, with 12 bases between. There are 14 residues in the CDR3. Germline CDR1 LNHDA, CDR2 SQIVND (reference sequence). The CDR3 spells CASSIGRARETQYF. CDR3 DNA: TGTGCCAGTAGTATCGGTCGGGCGCGAGAGACCCAGTACTTC.

The V gene is TRBV30, the J gene TRBJ2-5; TRBD1 is a possible D gene (6 bases). The ends were cut back, 4 bases at V and 0 bases at J, with 12 bases in the middle. From germline, CDR1 is GTSNPN and CDR2 SVGIG (reference sequence). The CDR3 is made up of 14 amino acids. The CDR3 DNA is TGTGCCTGGAACCAACAGGGTTACCAAGAGACCCAGTACTTC. It translates to CAWNQQGYQETQYF.

This clone was seen once. The chain carries TRBV5-8 and TRBJ1-5, with D hard to call. There are 15 residues in the CDR3. With 3 bases removed from V and 3 bases from J, the gap between germline ends came to 13 bases. CDR1 SGHTS and CDR2 YDEGEE come from the germline V gene. CDR3 protein: CASSSPGRFNQPQHF. As DNA, the CDR3 is TGTGCCAGCAGCTCCCCGGGTAGATTCAATCAGCCCCAGCATTTT.

Here the CDR3 reads CASSPGVGDTDTQYF. The DNA of the CDR3 is TGTGCCAGCAGCCCCGGGGTCGGGGACACAGATACGCAGTATTTT. J is TRBJ2-3 and V is TRBV3-1 (or the pseudogene TRBV3-2); possibly TRBD2 for D (5 bases). Germline V CDR1 and CDR2: LGHDT, YNNKEL (reference sequence). Trimming stripped 4 bases from V and 2 bases from J, with 13 bases between. CDR3 length: 15 amino acids.

The V and J genes are TRBV5-6 and TRBJ2-1, with 13 bases lining up with TRBD2. Germline CDR1 SGHDT, CDR2 YYEEEE. Trimming removed 2 bases from V and 6 bases from J; junction bases left unmatched: 8. This CDR3 is built from 17 residues. The CDR3 DNA follows: TGTGCCAGCAGCTTTCATACCGGGACTAGCGGGACCAATGAGCAGTTCTTC. It specifies CASSFHTGTSGTNEQFF. Full variable domain (missing parts from reference TRBV5-6 and TRBJ2-1): DAGVTQSPTHLIKTRGQQVTLRCSPKSGHDTVSWYQQALGQGPQFIFQYYEEEERQRGNFPDRFSGHQFPNYSSELNVNALLLGDSALYLCASSFHTGTSGTNEQFFGPGTRLTVL.

CDR3 bases: TGTGCCAGTAGTCAGCTGGGGGACTATGGCTACACCTTC. This translates into CASSQLGDYGYTF. This chain uses TRBV19 with TRBJ1-2, with D possibly matching TRBD1 (5 bases). The CDR3 spans 13 residues. Germline CDR1 is LNHDA and CDR2 is SQIVND (reference sequence). The V end lost 5 bases, the J end lost 3 bases, and 10 bases lay between the germline ends.

The rearrangement joins TRBV12-3 or TRBV12-4 to TRBJ2-5, with unresolved D. The CDR3 covers 11 residues. V was trimmed by 3 bases and J by 4 bases, leaving 3 bases between them. This CDR3 reads CASSFAETQYF. The CDR3 nucleotides read TGTGCCAGCAGTTTCGCAGAGACCCAGTACTTC.

This clone was recorded only once. The rearrangement joins TRBV9 to TRBJ2-3, with D possibly being TRBD2 (5 bases). V was pared by 3 bases and J by 4 bases, with 15 bases between. The CDR3 loop spans 15 amino acids. The germline V gene encodes CDR1 SGDLS and CDR2 YYNGEE. The chain's CDR3 is CASSAAVSRSDTQYF. As DNA, the CDR3 is TGTGCCAGCAGCGCAGCGGTCAGCAGATCAGATACGCAGTATTTT.

J is TRBJ2-7 and V is TRBV10-1, with 8 nucleotides matching TRBD1. This CDR3 is built from 13 residues. Germline CDR1 and CDR2: WNHNN and SYGVQD (reference sequence). Trimming at V came to 4 bases and at J to 3 bases, leaving 2 bases not matched to a gene. CDR3 bases: TGCGCCAGCAGTGCACAGGGGGGCTACGAGCAGTACTTC. This gives the protein CASSAQGGYEQYF.

V and J are TRBV27 and TRBJ2-7, with D possibly being TRBD2 (6 bases). From germline, CDR1 is MNHEY and CDR2 SMNVEV (reference sequence). The length of the CDR3 is 14 residues. V lost 2 bases and J 2 bases, leaving 10 bases between the germline ends. This chain's CDR3 is CASSLLSGPYEQYF. Here the CDR3 DNA reads TGTGCCAGCAGTTTACTTAGCGGCCCCTACGAGCAGTACTTC.

The J gene is TRBJ2-1, the V gene TRBV4-1, with a weak D call TRBD1 (5 bases). V dropped 4 bases and J dropped 1 base, with 17 bases sitting between them. The CDR3 contains 17 residues. The V gene's germline CDR1 is MGHRA and CDR2 YSYEKL. This CDR3 reads CASSPGARRRSYNEQFF. The CDR3 DNA is TGCGCCAGCAGCCCTGGGGCTAGGAGAAGGTCCTACAATGAGCAGTTCTTC.

V gene TRBV6-6 combines with J gene TRBJ1-6, with 9 nucleotides matching TRBD1. In germline, CDR1 is MNHNY, CDR2 SVGAGI (reference sequence). The CDR3 spans 15 residues. V shed 2 bases, J shed 7 bases, and the junction held 3 bases outside the gene matches. The CDR3 loop is CASSYGDRVNSPLHF. DNA of the CDR3: TGTGCCAGCAGTTACGGGGACAGGGTAAATTCACCCCTCCACTTT.

The V gene is TRBV5-6, the J gene TRBJ1-3; D unresolved. V lost 6 bases and J lost 6, with 16 bases in between. CDR3 length: 14 amino acids. CDR1 SGHDT and CDR2 YYEEEE come from the germline V gene. CDR3: CASTLGREENTIYF. The CDR3, as DNA: TGTGCCAGCACCCTCGGGAGGGAAGAAAACACCATATATTTT.

This clone was counted a single time. The chain uses TRBV2 and TRBJ2-3; 9 bases map to TRBD2. CDR1 SNHLY and CDR2 FYNNEI come from the germline V gene. This CDR3 is 15 amino acids long. The V gene end was trimmed by 8 bases and the J gene end by 6 bases; junction bases not matched to a gene: 12. The CDR3 DNA follows: TGTGCCAGCTCCGGACCAGGCGGGGGGGCGGATACGCAGTATTTT. Amino acid sequence: CASSGPGGGADTQYF.

The chain uses TRBV2 and TRBJ1-3, with D unclear. Trimming shortened V by 10 bases and J by 0 bases, and 10 bases separated the two germline ends. Germline V CDR1 and CDR2: SNHLY, FYNNEI. The CDR3 is 13 residues long. In DNA form, the CDR3 reads TGTGCCACCGCGGCGATCTCTGGAAACACCATATATTTT. It yields the protein CATAAISGNTIYF.

The chain joins TRBV7-9 to TRBJ2-4, with a tentative D call TRBD2 (5 bases). The germline gives CDR1 SEHNR, CDR2 FQNEAQ (reference sequence). This CDR3 is built from 16 residues. Between the trimmed V and J ends, which lost 5 bases and 0 bases, there was a span of 14 bases. The CDR3 coding sequence is TGTGCCAGCAGCCCATCAACCGGGATAGCCAAAAACATTCAGTACTTC. Translating gives CASSPSTGIAKNIQYF. The whole variable domain, remainder taken from reference TRBV7-9 and TRBJ2-4, is DTGVSQNPRHKITKRGQNVTFRCDPISEHNRLYWYRQTLGQGPEFLTYFQNEAQLEKSRLLSDRFSAERPKGSFSTLEIQRTEQGDSAMYLCASSPSTGIAKNIQYFGAGTRLSVL.

The chain employs TRBV12-3 or TRBV12-4 and TRBJ1-3, with D hard to call. CDR3 length: 12 amino acids. Trimming stripped 3 bases from V and 11 bases from J, with 11 bases between. Here the CDR3 DNA reads TGTGCCAGCAGTTTCAGCTTTCGTCCCATATATTTT. Translating gives CASSFSFRPIYF.